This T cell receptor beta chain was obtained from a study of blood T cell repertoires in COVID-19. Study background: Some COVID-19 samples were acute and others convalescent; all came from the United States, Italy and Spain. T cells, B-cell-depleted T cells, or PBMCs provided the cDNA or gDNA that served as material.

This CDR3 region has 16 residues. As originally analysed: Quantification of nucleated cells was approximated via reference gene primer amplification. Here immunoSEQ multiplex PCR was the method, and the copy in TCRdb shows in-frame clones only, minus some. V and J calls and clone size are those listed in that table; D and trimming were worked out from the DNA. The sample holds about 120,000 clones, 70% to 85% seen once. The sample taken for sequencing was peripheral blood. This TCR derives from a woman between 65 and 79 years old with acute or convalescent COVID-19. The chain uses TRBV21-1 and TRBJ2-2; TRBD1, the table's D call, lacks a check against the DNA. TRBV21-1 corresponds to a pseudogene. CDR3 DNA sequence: TGTGCCAGCAGCGGCCGGGACAGGGGGCTATTCGGGGAGCTGTTTTTT. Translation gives CASSGRDRGLFGELFF.